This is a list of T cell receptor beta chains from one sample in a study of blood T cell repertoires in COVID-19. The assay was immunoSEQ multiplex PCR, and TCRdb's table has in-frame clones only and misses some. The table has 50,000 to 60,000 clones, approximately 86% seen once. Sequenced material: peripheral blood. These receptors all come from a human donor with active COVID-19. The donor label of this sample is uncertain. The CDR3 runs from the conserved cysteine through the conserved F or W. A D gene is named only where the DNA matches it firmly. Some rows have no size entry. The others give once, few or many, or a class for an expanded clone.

CASSFGLAERYEQYF TGTGCCAGCAGTTTCGGACTAGCGGAGCGCTACGAGCAGTACTTC TRBD2 TRBJ2-7 NA TRBV28
CASSLGGSKNIQYF TGTGCCAGCAGCTTGGGGGGTTCCAAAAACATTCAGTACTTC NA TRBJ2-4 NA TRBV7-2
CASSQTSGANVLTF TGTGCCAGCTCACAGACTTCTGGGGCCAACGTCCTGACTTTC NA TRBJ2-6 NA TRBV18
CASSQVSAGGLETQYF TGTGCCAGCAGCCAAGTGTCGGCGGGGGGACTGGAGACCCAGTACTTC TRBD2 TRBJ2-5 NA TRBV3-1/TRBV3-2
CASLWTGAPNQPQHF TGTGCCAGCCTATGGACAGGGGCCCCCAATCAGCCCCAGCATTTT TRBD1 TRBJ1-5 NA TRBV4-2
CAISGGTAAIEQYF TGTGCCATCAGTGGGGGGACAGCTGCAATCGAGCAGTACTTC TRBD1 TRBJ2-7 NA TRBV10-3
CASNPGGPVGYEQYF TGTGCCAGCAACCCCGGGGGGCCCGTGGGTTACGAGCAGTACTTC NA TRBJ2-7 once TRBV6-5
CASTLDRADTEAFF TGTGCCAGCACCCTAGACAGGGCGGACACTGAAGCTTTCTTT TRBD1 TRBJ1-1 NA TRBV6-5
CASSPTGLQETQYF TGTGCCAGCAGCCCCACGGGACTCCAAGAGACCCAGTACTTC NA TRBJ2-5 NA TRBV7-3
CASSLGGRVDTQYF TGTGCCAGCAGCTTAGGTGGGAGGGTGGATACGCAGTATTTT TRBD2 TRBJ2-3 NA TRBV7-9
CASSLDTRGKLFF TGTGCCAGCAGCTTAGACACGAGGGGGAAACTGTTTTTT NA TRBJ1-4 NA TRBV7-2
CASSLEGDAYNEQFF TGTGCCAGCAGCTTGGAGGGAGATGCCTACAATGAGCAGTTCTTC NA TRBJ2-1 NA TRBV5-4
CASSARDYGIHEQFF TGTGCCAGCAGCGCCCGGGACTATGGCATACATGAGCAGTTCTTC TRBD2 TRBJ2-1 NA TRBV9
CASSGPSANEQFF TGCGCCAGCAGTGGCCCCTCAGCGAATGAGCAGTTCTTC NA TRBJ2-1 once TRBV10-1
CASSPQRAEAFF TGTGCCAGCTCACCACAGAGGGCTGAAGCTTTCTTT NA TRBJ1-1 NA TRBV18
CASIPIANPEENEQFF TGTGCCAGCATACCAATAGCGAACCCCGAGGAGAATGAGCAGTTCTTC NA TRBJ2-1 NA TRBV7-9
CASSPRASTVEQYF TGTGCCAGCAGCCCCCGTGCTAGTACGGTCGAGCAGTACTTC NA TRBJ2-7 once TRBV7-8
CASRPTGLEQFF TGTGCCAGCAGGCCTACAGGGCTTGAGCAGTTCTTC NA TRBJ2-1 NA TRBV2